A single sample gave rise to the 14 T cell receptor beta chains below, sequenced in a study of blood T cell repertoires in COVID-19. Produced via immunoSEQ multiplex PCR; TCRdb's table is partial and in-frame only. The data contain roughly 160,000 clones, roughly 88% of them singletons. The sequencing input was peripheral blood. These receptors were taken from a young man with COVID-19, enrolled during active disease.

The CDR3 region is CASTDSRDRPYEQYF. The CDR3 DNA is TGTGCCAGCACCGATTCTCGGGACAGACCCTACGAGCAGTACTTC. The chain joins TRBV6-4 to TRBJ2-7; the match to TRBD1 covers 7 bases. Losses at the gene ends were 7 bases for V and 2 bases for J; bases not matched to a gene: 11. CDR1 MRHNA and CDR2 SNTAGT come from the germline V gene. This CDR3 contains 15 residues.

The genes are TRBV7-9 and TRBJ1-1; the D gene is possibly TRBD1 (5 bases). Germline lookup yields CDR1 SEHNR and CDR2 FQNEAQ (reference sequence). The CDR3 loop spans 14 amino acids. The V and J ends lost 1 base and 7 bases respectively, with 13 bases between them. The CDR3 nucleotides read TGTGCCAGCAGCTTAGTATCAGGGTACGGTGAAGCTTTCTTT. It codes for CASSLVSGYGEAFF.

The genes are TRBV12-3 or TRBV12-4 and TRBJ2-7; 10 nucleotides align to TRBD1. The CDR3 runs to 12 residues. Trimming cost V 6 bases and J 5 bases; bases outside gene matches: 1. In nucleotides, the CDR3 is TGTGCCAGCAGAGGACAGGGGGACGAGCAGTACTTC. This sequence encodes CASRGQGDEQYF.

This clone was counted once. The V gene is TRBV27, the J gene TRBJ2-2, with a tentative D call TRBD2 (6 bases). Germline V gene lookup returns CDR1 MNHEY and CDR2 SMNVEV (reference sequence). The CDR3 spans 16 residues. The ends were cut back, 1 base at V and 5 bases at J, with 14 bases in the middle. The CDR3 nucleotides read TGTGCCAGCAGTTTATTAGGAGGGACGGGAACCGGGGAGCTGTTTTTT. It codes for CASSLLGGTGTGELFF.

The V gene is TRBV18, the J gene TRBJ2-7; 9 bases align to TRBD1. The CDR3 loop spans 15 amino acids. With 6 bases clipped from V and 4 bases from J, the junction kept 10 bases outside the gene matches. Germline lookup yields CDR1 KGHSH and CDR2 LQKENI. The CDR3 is CASSTGTGTPYEQYF. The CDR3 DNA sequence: TGTGCCAGCTCTACCGGGACAGGGACTCCTTACGAGCAGTACTTC.

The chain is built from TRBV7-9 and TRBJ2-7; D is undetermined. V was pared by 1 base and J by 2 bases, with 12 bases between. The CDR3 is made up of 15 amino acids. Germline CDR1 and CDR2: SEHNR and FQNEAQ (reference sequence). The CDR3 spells CASSLGPGSAYEQYF. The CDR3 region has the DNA TGTGCCAGCAGCTTAGGACCCGGGTCCGCCTACGAGCAGTACTTC.

CDR3 DNA sequence: TGCGCCAGCAGCCCACGGACTAGCGGGGCTAGCACAGATACGCAGTATTTT. It codes for CASSPRTSGASTDTQYF. The genes are TRBV5-1 and TRBJ2-3, with 12 bases that match TRBD2. Trimming took 4 bases from V and 0 from J; bases not matched to a gene: 6. The CDR3 totals 17 residues. Germline assignment: CDR1 SGHRS and CDR2 YFSETQ.

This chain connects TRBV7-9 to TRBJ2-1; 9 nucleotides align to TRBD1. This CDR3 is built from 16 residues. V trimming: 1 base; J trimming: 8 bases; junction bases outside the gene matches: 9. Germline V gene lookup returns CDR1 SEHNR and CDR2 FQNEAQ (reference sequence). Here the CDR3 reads CASSLDWTGEWDEQFF. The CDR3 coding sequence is TGTGCCAGCAGCTTAGACTGGACAGGGGAATGGGATGAGCAGTTCTTC. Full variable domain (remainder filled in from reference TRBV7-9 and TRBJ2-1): DTGVSQNPRHKITKRGQNVTFRCDPISEHNRLYWYRQTLGQGPEFLTYFQNEAQLEKSRLLSDRFSAERPKGSFSTLEIQRTEQGDSAMYLCASSLDWTGEWDEQFFGPGTRLTVL.

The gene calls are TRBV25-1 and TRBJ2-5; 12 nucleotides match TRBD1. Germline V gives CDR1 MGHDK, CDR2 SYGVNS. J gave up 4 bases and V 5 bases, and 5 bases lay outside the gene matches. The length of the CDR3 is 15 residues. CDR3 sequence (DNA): TGTGCCAGCAGTTTGGGACAGGGGGCACGAGAGACCCAGTACTTC. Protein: CASSLGQGARETQYF.

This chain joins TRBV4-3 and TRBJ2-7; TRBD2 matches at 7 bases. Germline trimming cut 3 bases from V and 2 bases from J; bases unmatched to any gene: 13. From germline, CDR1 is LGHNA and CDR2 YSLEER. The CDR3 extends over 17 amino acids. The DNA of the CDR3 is TGCGCCAGCAGCCAGGACTCAAGCGGGGCAAGGGCCTACGAGCAGTACTTC. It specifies CASSQDSSGARAYEQYF.

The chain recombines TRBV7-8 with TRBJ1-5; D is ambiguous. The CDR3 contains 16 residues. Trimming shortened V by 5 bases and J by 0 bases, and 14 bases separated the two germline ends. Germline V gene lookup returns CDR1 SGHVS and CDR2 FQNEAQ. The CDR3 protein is CASSPGRLYSNQPQHF. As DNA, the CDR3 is TGTGCCAGCAGCCCTGGCAGACTATATAGCAATCAGCCCCAGCATTTT.

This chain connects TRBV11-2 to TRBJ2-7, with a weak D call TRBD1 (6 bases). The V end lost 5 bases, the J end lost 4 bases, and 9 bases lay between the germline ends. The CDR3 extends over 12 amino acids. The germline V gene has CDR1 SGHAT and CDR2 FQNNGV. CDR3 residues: CASSQGLYEQYF. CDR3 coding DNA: TGTGCCAGCAGCCAGGGGCTTTACGAGCAGTACTTC.

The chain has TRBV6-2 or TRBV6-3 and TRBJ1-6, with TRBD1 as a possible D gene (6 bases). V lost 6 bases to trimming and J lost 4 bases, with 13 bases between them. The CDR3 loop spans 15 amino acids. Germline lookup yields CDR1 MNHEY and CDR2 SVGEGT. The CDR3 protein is CASSLGQIYNSPLHF. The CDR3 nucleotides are TGTGCCAGCAGCCTCGGACAGATTTATAATTCACCCCTCCACTTT.

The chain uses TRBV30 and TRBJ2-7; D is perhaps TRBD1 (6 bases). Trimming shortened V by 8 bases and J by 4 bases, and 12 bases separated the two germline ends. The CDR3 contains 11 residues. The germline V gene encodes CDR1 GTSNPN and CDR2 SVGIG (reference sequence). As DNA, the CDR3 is TGTGCCAGCCAGACAGGTTACGAGCAGTACTTC. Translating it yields CASQTGYEQYF. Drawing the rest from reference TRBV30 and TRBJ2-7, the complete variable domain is SQTIHQWPATLVQPVGSPLSLECTVEGTSNPNLYWYRQAAGRGLQLLFYSVGIGQISSEVPQNLSASRPQDRQFILSSKKLLLSDSGFYLCASQTGYEQYFGPGTRLTVT.